This TCR beta chain was sequenced during a study of Ad26.COV2.S vaccination and SARS-CoV-2 variants. Study-wide context: Intramuscular Ad26.COV2.S doses were given once or twice, 56 days apart. Points from the study as a whole: Post-vaccination breadth of spike-specific CD8+ and CD4+ T cell responses was reportedly substantial.

Clones were read by immunoSEQ multiplex PCR, and TCRdb kept only the in-frame ones, dropping some. In the table there are roughly 300,000 clones, around nine tenths of which are singletons. CDR1 and CDR2 from the germline V gene are SGHDT and YYEEEE. The V gene lost 4 bases and the J gene lost 6 bases, with 10 bases spanning the gap. The CDR3 sequence is 13 residues long. Regarding this clone: Its cognate antigen is unknown.

Treatment in this sample: roughly 18 received Ad26.COV2.S at low or high dose, single or two shots; 5 received placebo; per-sample allocation not given. On day 63 after the first injection, vaccine and placebo recipients gave samples. Aged 18-55 years, donor was enrolled in Boston in about 2020. An Ad26 vector was used to express Wuhan-strain SARS-CoV-2 spike as the vaccine. The origin of this receptor is a person between 18 and 59 years old who received the Ad26.COV2.S COVID-19 vaccine or a placebo. The J gene is TRBJ2-2, the V gene TRBV5-6; D gene ambiguous. The material sequenced was peripheral blood, taken in a trial of Ad26.COV2.S vaccine versus placebo. The CDR3 DNA is TGTGCCAGCAGCCCGTGGACGGCCGGGGAGCTGTTTTTT. It specifies CASSPWTAGELFF. Full variable domain (missing parts from reference TRBV5-6 and TRBJ2-2): DAGVTQSPTHLIKTRGQQVTLRCSPKSGHDTVSWYQQALGQGPQFIFQYYEEEERQRGNFPDRFSGHQFPNYSSELNVNALLLGDSALYLCASSPWTAGELFFGEGSRLTVL.